The next 26 T cell receptor beta chains were all read from a single sample in a study of cytomegalovirus exposure and HLA in healthy donors. PCR amplification relied on 60 Vbeta primers (plus 13 Jbeta primers). Data came from immunoSEQ multiplex PCR; TCRdb stores just in-frame clones and leaves some out. The table shows around 100,000 clones, with roughly 82% occurring only once. The sequenced sample consisted of PBMCs. The origin of the receptors is a man aged 25-40 years in good health and CMV-seropositive.

The chain joins TRBV10-3 to TRBJ2-1, with 10 bases lining up with TRBD2. The V and J ends lost 6 bases and 0 bases, in that order; junction bases with no gene match: 8. From germline, CDR1 is ENHRY and CDR2 SYGVKD. This CDR3 is 17 amino acids long. CDR3 sequence: CAIRLSASGSSYNEQFF. The CDR3 nucleotides read TGTGCCATCAGACTGAGTGCTAGCGGGAGCTCCTACAATGAGCAGTTCTTC.

V usage is TRBV13 and J usage is TRBJ2-7; possibly TRBD2 for D (5 bases). Germline V gives CDR1 PRHDT, CDR2 FYEKMQ (reference sequence). The CDR3 length is 13 residues. V was cut by 5 bases and J by 2 bases, with 10 bases left in between. CDR3 in DNA: TGTGCCAGCAGCCCCGAGCGGACCTACGAGCAGTACTTC. It translates to CASSPERTYEQYF.

CDR3 in amino acids: CASSYGRDRHSNEQFF. As DNA, the CDR3 is TGTGCCAGCAGCTACGGCAGGGACAGACACTCCAATGAGCAGTTCTTC. J is TRBJ2-1 and V is TRBV11-2; 7 bases fit TRBD1. The V segment lost 4 bases and the J segment 6 bases; nucleotides outside the gene matches: 12. Germline V gene lookup returns CDR1 SGHAT and CDR2 FQNNGV. The CDR3 runs to 16 residues.

V usage is TRBV6-5 and J usage is TRBJ1-1; tentative D call: TRBD1 (6 bases). Per germline, CDR1 MNHEY and CDR2 SVGAGI. Trimming pared 5 bases from V and 8 bases from J, leaving 18 bases between. CDR3 length equals 14 residues. The CDR3 region is CASSRRQVEGEAFF. CDR3 nucleotide sequence: TGTGCCAGCAGTCGTAGACAGGTTGAGGGCGAAGCTTTCTTT.

This rearrangement joins TRBV18 to TRBJ1-1; the D is unclear. In germline, CDR1 is KGHSH, CDR2 LQKENI. The CDR3 is 15 residues long. V lost 2 bases to trimming and J lost 8 bases, with 18 bases between them. This CDR3 is CASSPGQPVAGEAFF. The CDR3 region has the DNA TGTGCCAGCTCACCAGGTCAGCCGGTGGCGGGCGAAGCTTTCTTT.

This clone showed up just a few times. The gene calls are TRBV6-5 and TRBJ1-1, with 7 bases identical to TRBD1. This CDR3 comprises 15 residues. Trimming removed 6 bases from V and 1 base from J; junction bases left unmatched: 8. Germline V gene data show CDR1 as MNHEY and CDR2 as SVGAGI. The CDR3 DNA is TGTGCCAGCAGCTTATCGTGGACAGGGAACACTGAAGCTTTCTTT. Amino acid sequence: CASSLSWTGNTEAFF.

The genes are TRBV28 and TRBJ2-5; maybe TRBD1 (6 bases). The J call may be faulty, since TRBJ2-7 better matches the DNA end. The CDR3 runs 15 residues. In germline, CDR1 is MDHEN, CDR2 SYDVKM. In nucleotides, the CDR3 is TGTGCCAGCAGTTTGGATGGGGACATTTCCTACGAGCAGTACTTC. Residues: CASSLDGDISYEQYF.

This clone was picked up a small number of times. The gene calls are TRBV6-5 and TRBJ1-5; the D gene is possibly TRBD1 (6 bases). Trimming removed 5 bases at V and 11 bases at J, with 22 bases between. The CDR3 is 15 residues long. The germline V gene encodes CDR1 MNHEY and CDR2 SVGAGI. The CDR3 DNA sequence: TGTGCCAGCAGTCGAGGATTTCAGGGGTTCTCGACCCAGCATTTT. It encodes CASSRGFQGFSTQHF.

This clone appeared a few times. V gene TRBV4-3 combines with J gene TRBJ2-5, with D possibly matching TRBD2 (6 bases). This CDR3 has 14 residues. V was pared by 1 base and J by 4 bases, with 10 bases between. Germline V gene data show CDR1 as LGHNA and CDR2 as YSLEER. Written as DNA, the CDR3 is TGCGCCAGCAGCCAAGTAGGAGGGTCAGAGACCCAGTACTTC. Translating it yields CASSQVGGSETQYF.

The rearrangement links TRBV4-3 to TRBJ2-1; TRBD2 matches 14 bases. The CDR3 covers 18 residues. Germline V gives CDR1 LGHNA, CDR2 YSLEER. The ends lost 0 bases at V and 9 bases at J; junction bases unmatched: 10. CDR3 bases: TGCGCCAGCAGCCAAGAAAGACGCTGGACTAGCGGGAGGATTGAGCAGTTCTTC. It is translated as CASSQERRWTSGRIEQFF.

The CDR3 region is CASRNAAGRDNEKLFF. For the CDR3, the DNA is TGCGCCAGCAGAAACGCGGCCGGACGGGATAATGAAAAACTGTTTTTT. The chain carries TRBV4-1 and TRBJ1-4; D call uncertain. This CDR3 has 16 amino acids. Germline values: CDR1 MGHRA, CDR2 YSYEKL. Trimming took off 6 bases at V and 4 bases at J, with 18 bases between the two ends.

This clone was observed a handful of times. V gene TRBV5-1 combines with J gene TRBJ2-2, with TRBD2 matching over 7 bases. Germline assignment: CDR1 SGHRS and CDR2 YFSETQ. The CDR3 has 17 residues. Trimming cost V 0 bases and J 2 bases; bases outside gene matches: 7. The CDR3 spells CASSLAGGRRNTGELFF. The CDR3 nucleotides are TGCGCCAGCAGCTTGGCCGGGGGGAGGCGTAACACCGGGGAGCTGTTTTTT.

The chain links TRBV11-2 to TRBJ1-1, with 9 bases that match TRBD1. The CDR3 has 14 residues. The ends lost 3 bases at V and 7 bases at J; junction bases unmatched: 6. Germline CDR1 reads SGHAT; CDR2 reads FQNNGV. The CDR3 region has the DNA TGTGCCAGCAGCTTGACAGGGGGTCTGTATGAAGCTTTCTTT. Translation gives CASSLTGGLYEAFF.

The J gene is TRBJ1-1, the V gene TRBV5-5; a weak D match, TRBD1 (6 bases). V lost 4 bases to trimming and J lost 0 bases, with 16 bases between them. Germline assignment: CDR1 SGHKS and CDR2 YYEKEE (reference sequence). This CDR3 has 16 residues. The DNA for the CDR3 is TGTGCCAGCAGCCCGGACAGCCGCCCAATGAACACTGAAGCTTTCTTT. Translation: CASSPDSRPMNTEAFF.

The chain uses TRBV2 and TRBJ1-5; D not certain. The V end was cut by 6 bases, the J end by 6 bases, with 15 bases between. The CDR3 has 14 amino acids. Per germline, CDR1 SNHLY and CDR2 FYNNEI. The DNA of the CDR3 is TGTGCCAGCAGCACAAACACAGTCAGTCAGCCCCAGCATTTT. As protein: CASSTNTVSQPQHF.

The V and J genes are TRBV5-1 and TRBJ1-4; the D is unclear. The CDR3 contains 12 residues. Trimming took off 2 bases at V and 5 bases at J, with 4 bases between the two ends. Looked up from germline, CDR1 is SGHRS and CDR2 is YFSETQ. CDR3 nucleotides: TGCGCCAGCAGCTTCCAAAATGAAAAACTGTTTTTT. It is translated as CASSFQNEKLFF.

This clone has a handful of counts. The chain has TRBV5-1 and TRBJ2-7, with 7 bases identical to TRBD1. The V gene end was trimmed by 3 bases and the J gene end by 6 bases; junction bases not matched to a gene: 12. The CDR3 loop spans 15 amino acids. CDR1 is SGHRS and CDR2 is YFSETQ in the germline V gene. The CDR3 nucleotides are TGCGCCAGCAGCTCCTCGACAGGGACCCTAGCCGAGCAGTACTTC. Protein: CASSSSTGTLAEQYF.

The chain joins TRBV28 to TRBJ1-2; TRBD1 agrees at 7 bases. Unmatched junction bases numbered 11, after V lost 3 bases and J lost 7 bases. The CDR3 loop spans 15 amino acids. Germline-derived CDR1 and CDR2 are MDHEN and SYDVKM. The CDR3 loop is CASSLQRQGKGGYTF. In DNA, the CDR3 is TGTGCCAGCAGTTTGCAACGACAGGGAAAGGGTGGCTACACCTTC.

The chain joins TRBV7-2 to TRBJ1-4, with D possibly matching TRBD1 (5 bases). The CDR3 has 16 amino acids. Looked up from germline, CDR1 is SGHTA and CDR2 is FQGNSA. The germline V and J ends were trimmed by 5 bases and 5 bases, with 18 bases remaining between them. The CDR3, as DNA: TGTGCCAGCAGCGGAATGCCGGGACTCCGAAATGAAAAACTGTTTTTT. It translates to CASSGMPGLRNEKLFF.

The CDR3 loop is CASSLARGQGYNEQFF. CDR3 in DNA: TGTGCCAGCAGCTTGGCCCGGGGACAGGGCTACAATGAGCAGTTCTTC. The V gene is TRBV5-6, the J gene TRBJ2-1; 9 bases fit TRBD1. Losses at the gene ends were 0 bases for V and 3 bases for J; bases not matched to a gene: 4. CDR3 length: 16 residues. Germline CDR1 reads SGHDT; CDR2 reads YYEEEE.

In its sample, this clone was seen once. This rearrangement joins TRBV7-2 to TRBJ2-3; D is perhaps TRBD2 (6 bases). The CDR3 contains 17 residues. Trimming took 1 base from V and 4 from J, leaving 18 bases between them. In germline, CDR1 is SGHTA, CDR2 FQGNSA. The chain's CDR3 is CASSLVILSTGADTQYF. CDR3 DNA: TGTGCCAGCAGCTTAGTTATCTTGTCAACGGGGGCAGATACGCAGTATTTT.

About this clone: The same CDR3 is also encoded by other DNA sequences in this sample. The CDR3 bases are TGTGCCAGCAGCGGAGACAGGGGGGGATCCTACGAGCAGTACTTC. This codes for CASSGDRGGSYEQYF. The chain recombines TRBV9 with TRBJ2-7, with 9 bases aligning to TRBD1. The germline V gene encodes CDR1 SGDLS and CDR2 YYNGEE. CDR3 length: 15 residues. J gave up 1 base and V 3 bases, and 5 bases lay outside the gene matches. Full variable domain (missing parts from reference TRBV9 and TRBJ2-7): DSGVTQTPKHLITATGQRVTLRCSPRSGDLSVYWYQQSLDQGLQFLIQYYNGEERAKGNILERFSAQQFPDLHSELNLSSLELGDSALYFCASSGDRGGSYEQYFGPGTRLTVT.

In regard to this clone: At one boundary the junction diverges from the germline segment, which might be a read error. V gene TRBV18 combines with J gene TRBJ2-2; maybe TRBD1 (5 bases). CDR3 length equals 14 residues. CDR1 and CDR2 from the germline V gene are KGHSH and LQKENI. The CDR3 spells CSSSPEADIGELFF. CDR3 DNA sequence: TGTTCCAGCTCACCAGAGGCGGACATCGGGGAGCTGTTTTTT.

The chain joins TRBV14 to TRBJ2-5, with D possibly being TRBD1 (6 bases). The CDR3 sequence is 15 residues long. V was cut by 0 bases and J by 6 bases, with 14 bases left in between. Looked up from germline, CDR1 is SGHDN and CDR2 is FVKESK. CDR3 bases: TGTGCCAGCAGCCAAGACCCCGGGACAATAAAGACCCAGTACTTC. Translated: CASSQDPGTIKTQYF.

This clone has only a few counts. The V and J genes are TRBV4-1 and TRBJ2-7, with unresolved D. This CDR3 is 15 amino acids long. Germline V gives CDR1 MGHRA, CDR2 YSYEKL. Between the trimmed V and J ends, which lost 0 bases and 0 bases, there was a span of 9 bases. DNA of the CDR3: TGCGCCAGCAGCCAAGATCCTCAGGTCTCCTACGAGCAGTACTTC. Translating gives CASSQDPQVSYEQYF.

V usage is TRBV29-1 and J usage is TRBJ2-7, with TRBD1 as a possible D gene (6 bases). CDR1 is SQVTM and CDR2 is ANQGSEA in the germline V gene. The CDR3 loop spans 16 amino acids. V lost 6 bases and J lost 0, with 21 bases in between. CDR3 DNA sequence: TGCAGCGTCTATAGGGCTGGGGGCCCTCGCTCCTACGAGCAGTACTTC. Amino acid sequence: CSVYRAGGPRSYEQYF.